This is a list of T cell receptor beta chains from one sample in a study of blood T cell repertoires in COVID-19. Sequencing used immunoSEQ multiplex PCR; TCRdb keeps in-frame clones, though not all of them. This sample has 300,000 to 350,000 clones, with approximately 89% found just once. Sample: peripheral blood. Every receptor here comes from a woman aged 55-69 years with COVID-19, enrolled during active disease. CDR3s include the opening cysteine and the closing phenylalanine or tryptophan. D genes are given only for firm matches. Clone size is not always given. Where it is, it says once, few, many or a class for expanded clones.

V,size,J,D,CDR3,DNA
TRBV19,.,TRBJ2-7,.,CASSPGHKYEQYF,TGTGCCAGTAGTCCGGGACACAAGTACGAGCAGTACTTC
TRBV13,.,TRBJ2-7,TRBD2,CASRLTSGENEQYF,TGTGCCAGCAGACTAACTAGCGGGGAGAACGAGCAGTACTTC
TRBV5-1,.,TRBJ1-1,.,CASSFLGANTEAFF,TGCGCCAGCAGCTTTCTGGGGGCGAACACTGAAGCTTTCTTT
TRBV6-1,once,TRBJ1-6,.,CASSELRGKGSPLHF,TGTGCCAGCAGTGAACTTCGGGGGAAGGGTTCACCCCTCCACTTT
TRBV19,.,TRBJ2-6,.,CASSIEAGTGANVLTF,TGTGCCAGTAGTATAGAGGCCGGGACTGGGGCCAACGTCCTGACTTTC
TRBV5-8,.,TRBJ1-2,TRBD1,CASSDRGYGYTF,TGTGCCAGCAGCGACAGGGGCTATGGCTACACCTTC
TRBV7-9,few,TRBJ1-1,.,CASSLLQGYTEAFF,TGTGCCAGCAGCTTATTGCAGGGCTACACTGAAGCTTTCTTT
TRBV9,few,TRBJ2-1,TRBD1,CASSTGQGAVEQFF,TGTGCCAGCAGCACCGGACAGGGGGCCGTTGAGCAGTTCTTC
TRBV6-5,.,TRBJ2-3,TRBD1,CASSGQVTDTQYF,TGTGCCAGCAGCGGACAGGTCACAGATACGCAGTATTTT
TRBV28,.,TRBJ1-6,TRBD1,CASSLLGTGAYNSPLHF,TGTGCCAGCAGTTTATTAGGGACAGGAGCCTATAATTCACCCCTCCACTTT
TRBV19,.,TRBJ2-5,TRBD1,CASSFGQARETQYF,TGTGCCAGTAGTTTCGGACAGGCCAGAGAGACCCAGTACTTC
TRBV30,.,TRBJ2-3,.,CAWSLSTDTQYF,TGTGCCTGGAGCCTAAGCACAGATACGCAGTATTTT
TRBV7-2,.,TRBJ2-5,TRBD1,CASSSGTGGVQETQYF,TGTGCCAGCAGCTCCGGGACAGGGGGAGTCCAAGAGACCCAGTACTTC
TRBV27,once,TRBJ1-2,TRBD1,CASSRTGGDYGYTF,TGTGCCAGCAGTCGGACAGGGGGAGACTATGGCTACACCTTC
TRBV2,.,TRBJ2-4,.,CASSDYPGGNIQYF,TGTGCCAGCAGTGATTATCCGGGCGGGAACATTCAGTACTTC
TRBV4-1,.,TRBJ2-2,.,CASSPPLENTGELFF,TGCGCCAGCAGCCCCCCTCTAGAAAACACCGGGGAGCTGTTTTTT
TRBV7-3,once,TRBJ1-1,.,CASSLSGGADTEAFF,TGTGCCAGCAGCTTAAGCGGGGGCGCGGACACTGAAGCTTTCTTT
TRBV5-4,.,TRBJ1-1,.,CASSYLQGNTEAFF,TGTGCCAGCAGCTACCTACAGGGGAACACTGAAGCTTTCTTT
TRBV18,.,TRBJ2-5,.,CASSPRIGQETQYF,TGTGCCAGCTCACCACGGATCGGGCAAGAGACCCAGTACTTC
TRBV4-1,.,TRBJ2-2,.,CASRETGELFF,TGCGCCAGCAGAGAGACCGGGGAGCTGTTTTTT
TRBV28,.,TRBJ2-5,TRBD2,CASSLSLGAAGGETQYF,TGTGCCAGCAGTCTCTCGTTGGGGGCCGCGGGGGGAGAGACCCAGTACTTC
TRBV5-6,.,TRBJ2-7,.,CASSFGPRYEQYF,TGTGCCAGCAGCTTTGGGCCACGGTACGAGCAGTACTTC
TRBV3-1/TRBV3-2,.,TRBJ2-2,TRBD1,CASSQVRQGDTGELFF,TGTGCCAGCAGCCAAGTAAGGCAGGGGGACACCGGGGAGCTGTTTTTT
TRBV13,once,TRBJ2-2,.,CASSHHRGGRGTGELFF,TGTGCCAGCAGCCACCATCGAGGGGGACGGGGCACCGGGGAGCTGTTTTTT
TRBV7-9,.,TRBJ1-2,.,CASSRAALEGYTF,TGTGCCAGCAGCCGAGCCGCCCTGGAGGGCTACACCTTC
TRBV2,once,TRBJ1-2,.,CASSDTTHADYGYTF,TGTGCCAGCAGTGATACAACCCACGCCGACTATGGCTACACCTTC
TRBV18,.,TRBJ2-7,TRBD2,CASSQVAGGFYEQYF,TGTGCCAGCTCCCAAGTGGCGGGGGGGTTCTACGAGCAGTACTTC
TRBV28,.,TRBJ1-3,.,CASSFLDSGGNTIYF,TGTGCCAGCAGTTTTCTCGACTCGGGAGGAAACACCATATATTTT
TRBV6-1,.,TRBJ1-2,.,CASSESSSGYGYTF,TGTGCCAGCAGTGAATCGAGTTCAGGGTATGGCTACACCTTC
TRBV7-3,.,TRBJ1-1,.,CASSLNTGGTTEAFF,TGTGCCAGCAGCTTAAATACAGGAGGGACCACTGAAGCTTTCTTT
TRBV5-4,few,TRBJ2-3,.,CASSFGGAAGTDTQYF,TGTGCCAGCAGCTTTGGGGGGGCCGCTGGCACAGATACGCAGTATTTT
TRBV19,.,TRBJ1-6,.,CASRSPEGSKSPLHF,TGTGCCAGCCGAAGTCCTGAGGGAAGTAAATCACCCCTCCACTTT
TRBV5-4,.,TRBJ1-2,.,CASSLVGAGGYTF,TGTGCCAGCAGCTTGGTGGGGGCCGGTGGCTACACCTTC
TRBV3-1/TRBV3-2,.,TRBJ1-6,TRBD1,CASSQGGDRARPLHF,TGTGCCAGCAGCCAAGGGGGGGACAGGGCGCGGCCCCTCCACTTT
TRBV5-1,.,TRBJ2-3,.,CASSLGGSRGTDTQYF,TGCGCCAGCAGCTTGGGAGGGTCGAGGGGCACAGATACGCAGTATTTT
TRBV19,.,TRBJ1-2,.,CASSISGGYRSNYGYTF,TGTGCCAGTAGTATTAGCGGCGGTTATCGGTCTAACTATGGCTACACCTTC
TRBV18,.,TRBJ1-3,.,CASAGGSGNTIYF,TGTGCCAGCGCCGGCGGCTCTGGAAACACCATATATTTT
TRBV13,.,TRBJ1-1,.,CASSFRTDLSTEAFF,TGTGCCAGCAGCTTCCGGACAGATTTGAGCACTGAAGCTTTCTTT
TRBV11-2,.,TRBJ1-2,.,CASSLDRDTPGGYTF,TGTGCCAGCAGCTTAGATCGGGACACCCCAGGCGGCTACACCTTC
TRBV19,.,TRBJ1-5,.,CASSVVFNQPQHF,TGTGCCAGTAGTGTCGTCTTCAATCAGCCCCAGCATTTT
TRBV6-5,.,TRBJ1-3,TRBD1,CASSAHRGSGNTIYF,TGTGCCAGCAGCGCCCACAGGGGCTCTGGAAACACCATATATTTT